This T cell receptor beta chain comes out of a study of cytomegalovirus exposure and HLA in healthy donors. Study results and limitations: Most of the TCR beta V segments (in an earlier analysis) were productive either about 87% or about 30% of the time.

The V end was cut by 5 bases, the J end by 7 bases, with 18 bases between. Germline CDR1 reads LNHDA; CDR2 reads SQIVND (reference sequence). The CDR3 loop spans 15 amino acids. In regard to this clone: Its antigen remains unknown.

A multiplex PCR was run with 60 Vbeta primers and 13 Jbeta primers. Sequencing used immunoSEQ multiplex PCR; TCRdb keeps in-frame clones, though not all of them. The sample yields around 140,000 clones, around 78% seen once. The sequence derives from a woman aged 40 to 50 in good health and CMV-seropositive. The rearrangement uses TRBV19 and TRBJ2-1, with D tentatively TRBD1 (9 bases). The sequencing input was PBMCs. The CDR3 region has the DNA TGTGCCAGTAGTCCGGACAGGGGACTAGGGAATGAGCAGTTCTTC. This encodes CASSPDRGLGNEQFF.